This T cell receptor (beta chain) was identified during a study of T cells in localized non-small cell lung cancer. The germline V gene has CDR1 MNHEY and CDR2 SMNVEV (reference sequence). The V and J ends lost 3 bases and 4 bases, in that order; junction bases with no gene match: 8. The CDR3 contains 17 residues. Data came from immunoSEQ multiplex PCR; TCRdb stores just in-frame clones and leaves some out. The profile covers around 25,000 clones, with roughly 90% appearing a single time and 13% to 15% taken by the ten largest. The chain couples TRBV27 to TRBJ2-3, with TRBD2 matching 12 bases. The sample in question was peripheral blood, obtained before any cancer treatment. This TCR derives from an older female donor with stage I lung adenocarcinoma. CDR3 region: CASSFMLAGGQADTQYF. CDR3 sequence (DNA): TGTGCCAGCAGTTTCATGCTAGCGGGAGGGCAGGCAGATACGCAGTATTTT.